Listed below are T cell receptor beta chains from one sample, sequenced in a study of shared clonotypes between healthy human individuals. TCRdb's table, derived via immunoSEQ multiplex PCR, lists solely in-frame clones and lacks some. The sample contains some 2,000,000 clones, just under 95% of which appear only once. The sequenced sample consisted of naive CD8+ T cells sorted from blood. The receptors derive from a man between 18 and 35 years old in good health. The CDR3 runs from the conserved cysteine through the conserved F or W. The D gene is left open where the match is weak. The size of a clone is reported for some rows only, either as once, few or many, or as a class for expanded clones.

v_gene,abundance,j_gene,d_gene,CDR3nt,CDR3aa
TRBV7-6,NA,TRBJ2-1,NA,TGTGCCAGCAGCTTAGAGGGTCCTAGCTACAATGAGCAGTTCTTC,CASSLEGPSYNEQFF
TRBV5-1,NA,TRBJ1-3,NA,TGCGCCAGCAGCTCGGTTCCAGCACGGACTGGAAACACCATATATTTT,CASSSVPARTGNTIYF
TRBV13,NA,TRBJ1-1,TRBD1,TGTGCCAGCAGCCCCAAACAGGGGACGAACACTGAAGCTTTCTTT,CASSPKQGTNTEAFF
TRBV2,NA,TRBJ1-5,NA,TGTGCCAGCAGTGAAGCTATGGGGGGGGGCAATCAGCCCCAGCATTTT,CASSEAMGGGNQPQHF
TRBV13,NA,TRBJ2-5,TRBD1,TGTGCCAGCAGCTCCGTGGGGACAGATAAACAAGAGACCCAGTACTTC,CASSSVGTDKQETQYF
TRBV28,NA,TRBJ2-7,TRBD1,TGTGCCAGCAGTCCATTCTCCGGGACAGTAACCTACGAGCAGTACTTC,CASSPFSGTVTYEQYF
TRBV19,NA,TRBJ2-2,NA,TGTGCCAGTAGTATAGGGTACGGCACCGGGGAGCTGTTTTTT,CASSIGYGTGELFF
TRBV13,NA,TRBJ2-3,NA,TGTGCCAGCAGCCAGGGACCGGGTGGCACAGATACGCAGTATTTT,CASSQGPGGTDTQYF
TRBV4-1,NA,TRBJ1-5,NA,TGCGCCAGCAGCCAAGATTCGGGGGGGAATCAGCCCCAGCATTTT,CASSQDSGGNQPQHF
TRBV7-8,NA,TRBJ1-1,NA,TGTGCCAGCAGCCTCACTGACTCTCACGCTGAAGCTTTCTTT,CASSLTDSHAEAFF
TRBV28,NA,TRBJ2-1,TRBD2,TGTGCCACTCTAGCGGGGGGGCCGGGCAATGAGCAGTTCTTC,CATLAGGPGNEQFF
TRBV19,NA,TRBJ1-2,TRBD1,TGTGCCAGTAGTCCCGGGACAGGCGGCTATGGCTACACCTTC,CASSPGTGGYGYTF
TRBV28,NA,TRBJ2-5,NA,TGTGCCAGCAGTTTCAGGGCTCGAGAGACCCAGTACTTC,CASSFRARETQYF
TRBV28,NA,TRBJ1-1,NA,TGTGCCAGCAGTTCCCCGGGGGACACTGAAGCTTTCTTT,CASSSPGDTEAFF
TRBV6-1,NA,TRBJ2-7,NA,TGTGCCAGCAGTGAATCCCCCCTCCATCACGCAGAAGGGACCTACGAGCAGTACTTC,CASSESPLHHAEGTYEQYF
TRBV11-2,once,TRBJ2-3,NA,TGTGCCAGCAGGTATCCGGACACAGATACGCAGTATTTT,CASRYPDTDTQYF
TRBV29-1,once,TRBJ2-7,TRBD2,TGCAGCGTTGCCGAACTAGCGGGTGTTCCGACCTACGAGCAGTACTTC,CSVAELAGVPTYEQYF
TRBV27,NA,TRBJ1-5,NA,TGTGCCAGCAGTTTTCCAGAGGGGCATTTT,CASSFPEGHF
TRBV5-6,once,TRBJ1-2,NA,TGTGCCAGCAGCTCGGCGATTGCGCAGGCGTCAGATGGCTACACCTTC,CASSSAIAQASDGYTF
TRBV13,NA,TRBJ2-1,TRBD2,TGTGCCAGCAGCTCCTGGACTAGCGAGAAGGGTTTGTACAATGAGCAGTTCTTC,CASSSWTSEKGLYNEQFF